The text below deals with one TCR beta chain. The antigen remains undetermined. Trimming took off 8 bases at V and 5 bases at J, with 9 bases between the two ends. The V gene's germline CDR1 is MNHEY and CDR2 SMNVEV (reference sequence). CDR3 length equals 11 residues. This record belongs to a study of cytomegalovirus exposure and HLA in healthy donors. Study-wide points: That first-cohort TCR clusters tended to co-occur in the approximately 110 validation repertoires was found in a later analysis.

Using immunoSEQ multiplex PCR, the repertoire was profiled, and TCRdb retains in-frame clones only, with some absent. The sample includes 200,000 to 300,000 clones, approximately 84% of them seen just once. The chain has TRBV27 and TRBJ2-5; D gene unclear. Sequencing used PBMCs. This TCR was sampled from a woman aged 30 to 39 in good health and CMV-seropositive. Here the CDR3 reads CASGVRETQYF. The CDR3 DNA is TGTGCCAGCGGAGTGAGGGAGACCCAGTACTTC.